The clone carrying this T cell receptor (beta chain) showed up many times. Antigen unknown. Not enrolled were patients with uncontrolled infection, other autoimmune disease, pregnancy or lactation. Germline CDR1 SGHRS, CDR2 YFSETQ. This CDR3 has 15 amino acids. V was pared by 4 bases and J by 0 bases, with 13 bases between. This record belongs to a study of T cells in Graves' hyperthyroidism and ophthalmopathy. TCR beta CDR3 regions were amplified from RNA transcripts. The primer set for the first-round RT-PCR of the TCR CDR3 was HTBI. A single record per CDR3 protein comes from TCRdb applying MiXCR to the multiplex PCR reads. The repertoire has roughly 500,000 distinct CDR3 sequences, around 46% of them found once; the top ten carry 15% to 20%. Study-wide findings and caveats: The authors' 13 V-J model separated ophthalmopathy from stable hyperthyroidism. Progression to ophthalmopathy was predicted a median of about six months early. Blood also carried most thyroid clonotypes expanded above 0.001.

The V and J genes are TRBV5-1 and TRBJ1-1, with D perhaps matching TRBD1 (5 bases). Sequences were obtained from peripheral blood or thyroid tissue (not recorded which). The clonotype comes from an adult woman with Graves' disease, either hyperthyroidism or ophthalmopathy (not recorded which). The CDR3 DNA follows: TGCGCCAGCAGCGGACGACAGTACATGAACACTGAAGCTTTCTTT. It translates to CASSGRQYMNTEAFF.